A selection of T cell receptor beta chains follows, all from one sample in a study of cytomegalovirus exposure and HLA in healthy donors. Only in-frame clones appear in the TCRdb table, and some are missing; sequencing was by immunoSEQ multiplex PCR. Of approximately 100,000 clones detected, over 60% appear once; the ten largest clones hold roughly 5.9%. Material for sequencing was PBMCs. The receptors were gathered from a man aged 60 to 69 in good health and CMV-seropositive. The CDR3 runs from the conserved cysteine through the conserved F or W. The order of the fields is J gene, V gene, CDR3 protein.

TRBJ2-3 TRBV9 CASSGGTSGGTDTQYF
TRBJ2-3 TRBV15 CATSRDETVAGTQYF
TRBJ2-7 TRBV5-1 CASSENSPGQGDYEQYF
TRBJ2-7 TRBV6-5 CASSYISEQYF
TRBJ1-4 TRBV18 CASSETGTGNEKLFF
TRBJ1-5 TRBV6-1 CASSEQRDPPQHF
TRBJ1-3 TRBV6-1 CASTDPNSGNTIYF
TRBJ1-4 TRBV19 CASSIKTDEKLFF
TRBJ2-7 TRBV28 CASSLKTRDTSYEQYF
TRBJ1-6 TRBV6-4 CASSTGYANSPLHF
TRBJ1-2 TRBV2 CASSANGYTF
TRBJ2-7 TRBV28 CASSRRDRGLMARYEQYF
TRBJ2-1 TRBV7-9 CASSGGQGSYNEQFF
TRBJ1-1 TRBV14 CASSQRLQGSEAFF
TRBJ1-2 TRBV9 CASSVVQDYGYTF
TRBJ2-1 TRBV19 CASSIGTFNEQFF
TRBJ2-5 TRBV25-1 CASPLGAQYF
TRBJ1-2 TRBV18 CASSPDGLVGYTF
TRBJ1-5 TRBV6-1 CASRSSNQPQHF
TRBJ2-7 TRBV10-3 CAISETDYEQYF
TRBJ2-2 TRBV7-3 CASNQGSTGELFF
TRBJ1-1 TRBV4-3 CASSPQTGFNEAFF
TRBJ1-4 TRBV5-1 CASSLVPQALKIEKLFF
. TRBV4-1 CASSQDGRDPYEQYF
TRBJ2-1 TRBV9 CASSTTSGAFNEQFF